The T cell receptor (beta chain) under discussion was sequenced for a study of blood T cell repertoires in COVID-19 (dated by TCRdb to 2020 to 2022). About the study as a whole: Samples covering the acute and convalescent phases of COVID-19 were provided by collaborators in the United States, Italy and Spain. The prospective study material was composed of cDNA or gDNA derived from T cells, B-cell-depleted T cells, or PBMCs. Subjects who had been exposed to COVID-19, were actively infected with it, or had recovered from it provided the deeply sampled blood TCRbeta repertoires that made up the dataset. The repertoires were released in a freely available public database intended as a resource for research on the immune response to SARS-CoV-2. The samples were drawn from the first 160 participants of the ongoing ImmuneRACE study and from some 1,300 subjects provided by 6 global collaborators. Sample metadata almost always included a de-identified subject ID, COVID-19 status, age in years and sex. HLA class I and class II types, where available, came from metadata supplied by the sample provider rather than from assay-based typing. On the study overall, not on this receptor specifically: Clinical and demographic metadata were provided uncurated, with the amount varying by source and participant.

This clone was counted once. Its antigen remains undetermined. Within one base of it there is no much larger clone, and no base qualities were kept. CDR1 and CDR2 (DFQATT, SNEGSKA) derive from the germline V gene (reference sequence). The V and J ends are trimmed by 5 bases and 10 bases, leaving 12 bases between them. The CDR3 has 11 amino acids, counting the end cysteine and phenylalanine. Only the CDR3 DNA stays, 33 bases, in frame from base 1. The collaborating institutions used their own protocols to collect whole blood in K2EDTA tubes. Collaborator samples were shipped for TCRbeta analysis as frozen whole blood, isolated PBMCs, or DNA extracted from either sample type. The immunoSEQ Assay, a bias-controlled multiplex PCR, was used to amplify TCRbeta CDR3 regions from genomic DNA. The original pipeline was this. The number of nucleated cells in each sample was estimated from the amplification of reference gene primers within the assay. To quantify the absolute abundance of each unique TCRbeta CDR3 rearrangement, sequence reads were collapsed and filtered. Productive Simpson clonality was computed per sample as the square root of Simpson's diversity index over productive rearrangements. In TCRdb, the immuneACCESS table is reduced to in-frame sequences with V and J assigned. These tables do not hold every clone; where another copy was compared, an unresolved V gene accounts for under half, and the others remain unexplained. The V and J calls and clone size were taken over from that table, and D and trimming were inferred from the DNA. In all, the sample holds 30,000 to 45,000 clones, and under 90% of those were seen once. The ten biggest clones cover 6% to 7% of the sample.

The sequence came from a human donor in a cohort sampled during active COVID-19. Sequenced material: peripheral blood. The chain joins TRBV20-1 to TRBJ2-1, with TRBD2 as a weak D call on 5 bases. The DNA sequence reads TGCAGTGCTGGAGGAGTCAGGGAGCAGTTCTTC. This yields the protein CSAGGVREQFF.